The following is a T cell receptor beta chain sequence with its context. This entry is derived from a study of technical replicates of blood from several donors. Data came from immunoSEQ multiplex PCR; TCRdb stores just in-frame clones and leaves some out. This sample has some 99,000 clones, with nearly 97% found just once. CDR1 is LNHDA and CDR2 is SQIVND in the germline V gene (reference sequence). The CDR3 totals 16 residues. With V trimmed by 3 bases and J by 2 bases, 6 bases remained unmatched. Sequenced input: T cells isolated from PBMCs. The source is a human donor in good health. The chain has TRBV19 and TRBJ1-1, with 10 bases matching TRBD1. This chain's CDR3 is CASSINPTGGNTEAFF. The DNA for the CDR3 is TGTGCCAGTAGTATCAACCCGACAGGGGGCAACACTGAAGCTTTCTTT.